Here is one T cell receptor (beta chain) with its context. Its antigen is as yet unknown. The sample originates from a study of shared clonotypes between healthy human individuals. The trim removed 0 bases at V and 1 base at J, leaving 15 bases unmatched. The CDR3 runs 20 residues. Germline V CDR1 and CDR2: SGHRS, YFSETQ. Measured with immunoSEQ multiplex PCR; TCRdb has only the in-frame clones, and not every one. The profile shows 1.4 million to 1.5 million clones, approximately 96% of them singletons. Study outcomes and limitations: When compared with the clonotypes that were shared by all four sorted-subset donors, the non-shared clonotypes turned out to have lower generation probabilities.

The TCR sequence derives from a man aged 25-40 years in good health. This sequence joins TRBV5-1 and TRBJ2-2, with 7 bases identical to TRBD2. The sample consisted of naive CD4+ T cells sorted from blood. Specified subset: CD45RA+ positively selected. Written as DNA, the CDR3 is TGCGCCAGCAGCTTGGTACCGCATCGCGGGAGAAGCCTGAACACCGGGGAGCTGTTTTTT. Its translation: CASSLVPHRGRSLNTGELFF. Full variable domain (missing parts from reference TRBV5-1 and TRBJ2-2): KAGVTQTPRYLIKTRGQQVTLSCSPISGHRSVSWYQQTPGQGLQFLFEYFSETQRNKGNFPGRFSGRQFSNSRSEMNVSTLELGDSALYLCASSLVPHRGRSLNTGELFFGEGSRLTVL.